What follows are 8 T cell receptor beta chains derived from one specimen sequenced in a study of cytomegalovirus exposure and HLA in healthy donors. PCR used 60 Vbeta primers and 13 Jbeta primers. The assay was immunoSEQ multiplex PCR, and TCRdb's table has in-frame clones only and misses some. Found here are around 160,000 clones, 79% of them singletons; the top ten hold about 6.7%. Sequenced sample: PBMCs. These receptors were collected from a woman aged 35 to 49 in good health and CMV-seropositive.

This clone came up a few times. This sequence joins TRBV5-5 and TRBJ2-5; 9 nucleotides align to TRBD2. Germline CDR1 SGHKS, CDR2 YYEKEE (reference sequence). V was clipped by 9 bases and J by 0 bases; unmatched bases: 18. This CDR3 is 18 amino acids long. Written as DNA, the CDR3 is TGTGCCACCCGAGAATCGGGGGCGGGGGGGGACTACCAAGAGACCCAGTACTTC. Protein sequence: CATRESGAGGDYQETQYF. The entire variable domain, with the rest obtained from reference TRBV5-5 and TRBJ2-5, is as follows: DAGVTQSPTHLIKTRGQQVTLRCSPISGHKSVSWYQQVLGQGPQFIFQYYEKEERGRGNFPDRFSARQFPNYSSELNVNALLLGDSALYLCATRESGAGGDYQETQYFGPGTRLLVL.

The V call is TRBV5-4, the J call TRBJ2-7; TRBD1 matches at 8 bases. The V and J ends lost 3 bases and 3 bases, in that order; junction bases with no gene match: 8. This CDR3 is 15 amino acids long. In germline, CDR1 is SGHNT, CDR2 YYREEE (reference sequence). CDR3 coding DNA: TGTGCCAGCAGCTCGCCCCGGGACAGGCACTACGAGCAGTACTTC. It is translated as CASSSPRDRHYEQYF.

CDR3 DNA sequence: TGTGCCATCATGGGACTAGAGAGCCATGAGCAGTTCTTC. It yields the protein CAIMGLESHEQFF. This sequence joins TRBV10-3 and TRBJ2-1; 8 positions agree with TRBD2. This CDR3 contains 13 residues. The V and J ends lost 7 bases and 8 bases, in that order; junction bases with no gene match: 7. In germline, CDR1 is ENHRY, CDR2 SYGVKD.

This rearrangement joins TRBV9 to TRBJ2-3, with D possibly matching TRBD2 (7 bases). The CDR3 has 17 residues. Germline V gene sequence: CDR1 SGDLS, CDR2 YYNGEE. V was pared by 2 bases and J by 2 bases, with 18 bases between. The CDR3 here is CASSVSGRGGSTDTQYF. For the CDR3, the DNA is TGTGCCAGCAGCGTCTCGGGGAGGGGGGGATCCACAGATACGCAGTATTTT.

This clone was recorded once. Other DNA sequences within the sample encode an identical CDR3. The V gene is TRBV7-9, the J gene TRBJ2-3, with 7 nucleotides matching TRBD1. Germline CDR1 SEHNR, CDR2 FQNEAQ (reference sequence). After removal of 0 bases from V and 6 bases from J, the junction contained 9 bases not matched to a gene. The CDR3 is made up of 16 amino acids. The CDR3, as DNA: TGTGCCAGCAGCTTAGCGACAGGGTTGATAGCTGATACGCAGTATTTT. Its translation is CASSLATGLIADTQYF.

The chain joins TRBV29-1 to TRBJ1-1, with D possibly being TRBD1 (5 bases). CDR1 is SQVTM, CDR2 ANQGSEA, per germline. Between the trimmed V and J ends, which lost 6 bases and 5 bases, there was a span of 22 bases. The CDR3 has 15 amino acids. The CDR3, as DNA: TGCAGCGTCGAGTACGTATCTAGGCGGGGGACTGAAGCTTTCTTT. Its translation: CSVEYVSRRGTEAFF.

This rearrangement joins TRBV6-5 to TRBJ1-4; 7 nucleotides match TRBD1. CDR3 size: 15 residues. Looked up from germline, CDR1 is MNHEY and CDR2 is SVGAGI. After removal of 5 bases from V and 4 bases from J, the junction contained 7 bases not matched to a gene. In DNA, the CDR3 is TGTGCCAGCAGTCCCTCGACAGGGTATAATGAAAAACTGTTTTTT. It specifies CASSPSTGYNEKLFF.

V is TRBV7-2 and J is TRBJ2-2, with a weak D call TRBD2 (6 bases). The CDR3 consists of 16 residues. CDR1 and CDR2 from the germline V gene are SGHTA and FQGNSA. V lost 1 base and J 3 bases, leaving 12 bases between the germline ends. CDR3 in amino acids: CASSLEGGVYTGELFF. The CDR3 nucleotides read TGTGCCAGCAGCTTAGAGGGCGGGGTCTACACCGGGGAGCTGTTTTTT.